The 28 T cell receptor beta chains reported below all come from one sample, sequenced in a study of T cell responses to AZD1222 COVID-19 vaccine. Assay used: immunoSEQ multiplex PCR; TCRdb lists only in-frame clones, some missing. This sample has 100,000 to 130,000 clones, with about 92% found just once. Source: peripheral blood, taken on day 0 of MenACWY control vaccination. These receptors were taken from an adult in good health.

This chain connects TRBV27 to TRBJ2-6, with unresolved D. CDR1 MNHEY and CDR2 SMNVEV come from the germline V gene (reference sequence). V gave up 3 bases and J gave up 4 bases, with 13 bases separating them. The CDR3 spans 16 residues. The CDR3 loop reads CASSFIGLDGANVLTF. DNA for the CDR3: TGTGCCAGCAGTTTCATAGGCCTTGACGGGGCCAACGTCCTGACTTTC.

The chain recombines TRBV7-9 with TRBJ1-6, with no clear D. The length of the CDR3 is 15 residues. V lost 5 bases, J lost 4 bases, and 12 bases lay in between. Germline V lookup: CDR1 SEHNR, CDR2 FQNEAQ (reference sequence). CDR3 residues: CASSDGGRYNSPLHF. The DNA for the CDR3 is TGTGCCAGCAGCGACGGCGGGCGGTATAATTCACCCCTCCACTTT. The full variable domain, completed using reference TRBV7-9 and TRBJ1-6, is DTGVSQNPRHKITKRGQNVTFRCDPISEHNRLYWYRQTLGQGPEFLTYFQNEAQLEKSRLLSDRFSAERPKGSFSTLEIQRTEQGDSAMYLCASSDGGRYNSPLHFGNGTRLTVT.

The CDR3 DNA sequence: TGCGCCAGCAGCCAAAGACAGGGGGACACTGAAGCTTTCTTT. The encoded protein is CASSQRQGDTEAFF. The chain is built from TRBV4-1 and TRBJ1-1; 9 nucleotides line up with TRBD1. V was clipped by 2 bases and J by 3 bases; unmatched bases: 1. This CDR3 spans 14 amino acids. Germline V gives CDR1 MGHRA, CDR2 YSYEKL.

The sample holds a few counts of this clone. The rearrangement links TRBV5-1 to TRBJ1-6; unclear D gene. The CDR3 runs to 13 residues. V was clipped by 7 bases and J by 3 bases, with 8 bases between them. The germline gives CDR1 SGHRS, CDR2 YFSETQ. DNA for the CDR3: TGCGCCAGCGCACCGAGCTATAATTCACCCCTCCACTTT. The encoded protein is CASAPSYNSPLHF.

The chain employs TRBV4-3 and TRBJ1-2; D unclear. Between the trimmed V and J ends, which lost 0 bases and 7 bases, there was a span of 18 bases. The CDR3 is 16 residues long. Germline assignment: CDR1 LGHNA and CDR2 YSLEER. This chain's CDR3 is CASSQDRSSREGGYTF. In DNA form, the CDR3 reads TGCGCCAGCAGCCAAGATCGAAGCTCTCGTGAGGGTGGCTACACCTTC.

The chain is built from TRBV28 and TRBJ1-2; 8 bases match TRBD1. Germline assignment: CDR1 MDHEN and CDR2 SYDVKM. V shed 6 bases and J 4 bases; nucleotides not matched to a gene: 1. The CDR3 is made up of 12 amino acids. This chain's CDR3 is CASSGTGYGYTF. CDR3 nucleotide sequence: TGTGCCAGCAGCGGGACAGGCTATGGCTACACCTTC.

The V gene is TRBV18, the J gene TRBJ1-6; D is perhaps TRBD1 (5 bases). In germline, CDR1 is KGHSH, CDR2 LQKENI. V lost 3 bases to trimming and J lost 7 bases, with 10 bases between them. There are 14 residues in the CDR3. The CDR3, as DNA: TGTGCCAGCTCACCCGGGACTTCAAATTCACCCCTCCACTTT. This encodes CASSPGTSNSPLHF.

A single count supports this clone. The V gene is TRBV3-1 (or the pseudogene TRBV3-2), the J gene TRBJ1-1; 10 bases align to TRBD1. J was trimmed by 5 bases and V by 1 base; bases with no gene match: 4. Germline V CDR1 and CDR2: LGHDT, YNNKEL (reference sequence). The CDR3 sequence is 15 residues long. The chain's CDR3 is CASSQGRTGGTEAFF. The CDR3, as DNA: TGTGCCAGCAGCCAAGGGAGGACAGGGGGAACTGAAGCTTTCTTT.

The V and J genes are TRBV7-9 and TRBJ2-7; TRBD2 matches 7 bases. This CDR3 is 15 amino acids long. Germline CDR1 reads SEHNR; CDR2 reads FQNEAQ (reference sequence). J lost 7 bases, V lost 2 bases, and 11 bases had no gene match. CDR3: CASSLNRMGGNEQYF. Written as DNA, the CDR3 is TGTGCCAGCAGCTTAAATCGAATGGGAGGGAATGAGCAGTACTTC.

The rearrangement joins TRBV19 to TRBJ1-5; D not certain. The ends were cut back, 9 bases at V and 5 bases at J, with 11 bases in the middle. Germline V gene lookup returns CDR1 LNHDA and CDR2 SQIVND (reference sequence). CDR3 length equals 12 residues. The CDR3 DNA sequence: TGTGCCAGCTCGGACGGGGATCAGCCCCAGCATTTT. This encodes CASSDGDQPQHF. The whole variable domain, filled in from reference TRBV19 and TRBJ1-5, reads DGGITQSPKYLFRKEGQNVTLSCEQNLNHDAMYWYRQDPGQGLRLIYYSQIVNDFQKGDIAEGYSVSREKKESFPLTVTSAQKNPTAFYLCASSDGDQPQHFGDGTRLSIL.

The count of this clone is one. V and J are TRBV6-5 and TRBJ2-5; D gene unclear. The CDR3 consists of 11 residues. The germline V gene encodes CDR1 MNHEY and CDR2 SVGAGI. Trimming cost V 2 bases and J 6 bases, with 4 bases left between them. CDR3 nucleotide sequence: TGTGCCAGCAGTTACGCCAAGACCCAGTACTTC. Translation gives CASSYAKTQYF.

The chain is built from TRBV4-2 and TRBJ2-2; tentatively, D is TRBD1 (5 bases). V was pared by 4 bases and J by 8 bases, with 14 bases between. The germline gives CDR1 LGHNA, CDR2 YNFKEQ. There are 14 residues in the CDR3. The chain's CDR3 is CASSLRQSEGELFF. The CDR3 DNA is TGTGCCAGCAGCCTCAGACAGTCCGAGGGGGAGCTGTTTTTT.

This sequence joins TRBV4-1 and TRBJ1-2; TRBD1 might be the D (5 bases). The V end lost 7 bases, the J end lost 2 bases, and 14 bases lay between the germline ends. The length of the CDR3 is 14 residues. Germline CDR1 MGHRA, CDR2 YSYEKL. The CDR3 is CASNPWGQNYGYTF. CDR3 nucleotides: TGCGCCAGCAACCCCTGGGGCCAGAACTATGGCTACACCTTC.

V is TRBV28 and J is TRBJ2-3; possibly TRBD2 for D (5 bases). With 1 base removed from V and 3 bases from J, the gap between germline ends came to 14 bases. The germline gives CDR1 MDHEN, CDR2 SYDVKM. The CDR3 runs to 16 residues. The DNA of the CDR3 is TGTGCCAGCAGTTTATATCGGTCCGGGGAGACAGATACGCAGTATTTT. It encodes CASSLYRSGETDTQYF.

The chain combines TRBV6-4 with TRBJ1-1, with D perhaps matching TRBD1 (6 bases). Trimming took off 6 bases at V and 4 bases at J, with 12 bases between the two ends. This CDR3 region has 13 residues. Germline CDR1 MRHNA, CDR2 SNTAGT. The CDR3 nucleotides are TGTGCCAGCAGCCTCACAGGGAGCACTGAAGCTTTCTTT. Translating gives CASSLTGSTEAFF.

This chain uses TRBV2 with TRBJ1-1; a possible D gene is TRBD1 (5 bases). CDR3 size: 15 residues. V was cut by 4 bases and J by 4 bases, with 16 bases left in between. Germline loops: CDR1 SNHLY, CDR2 FYNNEI. DNA of the CDR3: TGTGCCAGCAGTGCCTTGGGACGTGCAAGCACTGAAGCTTTCTTT. Protein: CASSALGRASTEAFF.

This clone was recorded only once. The genes are TRBV5-1 and TRBJ2-5; D possibly matches TRBD1 or TRBD2 (5 bases each). Germline CDR1 and CDR2: SGHRS and YFSETQ. The CDR3 is 15 amino acids. V was trimmed by 2 bases and J by 2 bases, leaving 13 bases between them. The CDR3 DNA follows: TGCGCCAGCAGCTTATCGGGACGAGGACAAGAGACCCAGTACTTC. It is translated as CASSLSGRGQETQYF.

Written as DNA, the CDR3 is TGTGCTAGTGGTTTGAACTCGCTCCTGGCGGATACGCAGTATTTT. Encoded protein: CASGLNSLLADTQYF. The gene calls are TRBV12-5 and TRBJ2-3; D ambiguous. CDR3 size: 15 residues. Germline assignment: CDR1 LGHNT and CDR2 FRNRAP. The germline V and J ends were trimmed by 2 bases and 6 bases, with 15 bases remaining between them.

This clone was seen a single time. The V call is TRBV10-3, the J call TRBJ1-5; D remains unclear. The germline gives CDR1 ENHRY, CDR2 SYGVKD. The germline V and J ends were trimmed by 7 bases and 7 bases, with 17 bases remaining between them. This CDR3 contains 14 residues. This chain's CDR3 is CAIIPETGMQPQHF. The CDR3 nucleotides are TGTGCCATCATTCCCGAGACCGGGATGCAGCCCCAGCATTTT.

The chain employs TRBV30 and TRBJ2-3; TRBD1 or TRBD2 may be the D gene (5 bases each). This CDR3 is built from 12 residues. Deletions cut 5 bases from V and 1 base from J, with 7 bases between. Germline V CDR1 and CDR2: GTSNPN, SVGIG (reference sequence). The CDR3 DNA reads TGTGCCTGGCAGGGAGGCACAGATACGCAGTATTTT. Residues: CAWQGGTDTQYF.

The rearrangement links TRBV3-1 (or the pseudogene TRBV3-2) to TRBJ2-7; D ambiguous. V lost 2 bases, J lost 2 bases, and 10 bases lay in between. The CDR3 is 14 amino acids. Germline CDR1 reads LGHDT; CDR2 reads YNNKEL (reference sequence). The CDR3 sequence is CASSQRSVTYEQYF. DNA for the CDR3: TGTGCCAGCAGCCAACGGTCTGTAACCTACGAGCAGTACTTC.

V gene TRBV28 combines with J gene TRBJ2-5, with D tentatively TRBD1 or TRBD2 (5 bases each). The V and J ends lost 2 bases and 5 bases respectively, with 12 bases between them. Looked up from germline, CDR1 is MDHEN and CDR2 is SYDVKM. The CDR3 runs 14 residues. Here the CDR3 reads CASSLAGARETQYF. Written as DNA, the CDR3 is TGTGCCAGCAGTTTAGCCGGGGCGAGGGAGACCCAGTACTTC.

This clone has just a few counts. This chain connects TRBV27 to TRBJ2-7; 8 nucleotides align to TRBD2. Per germline, CDR1 MNHEY and CDR2 SMNVEV (reference sequence). J gave up 7 bases and V 6 bases, and 8 bases lay outside the gene matches. This CDR3 comprises 13 residues. The CDR3 DNA reads as TGTGCCAGCAGCTTCTCGGGAGGGTGGGAGCAGTACTTC. Protein sequence: CASSFSGGWEQYF.

The V gene is TRBV12-5, the J gene TRBJ2-3; 7 bases align to TRBD2. CDR1 is LGHNT, CDR2 FRNRAP, per germline. The junction had 2 bases not matched to a gene; V was cut back by 1 base and J by 1 base. This CDR3 region has 15 residues. The CDR3 nucleotides read TGTGCTAGTGGTTTGGGACTAGCAGGCACAGATACGCAGTATTTT. Its translation: CASGLGLAGTDTQYF.

The J gene is TRBJ1-2, the V gene TRBV3-1 (or the pseudogene TRBV3-2), with a tentative D call TRBD1 (6 bases). Trimming cost V 4 bases and J 0 bases, with 15 bases left between them. Germline CDR1 reads LGHDT; CDR2 reads YNNKEL (reference sequence). The CDR3 sequence is 16 residues long. CDR3 amino acids: CASSPTGAVANYGYTF. The CDR3 nucleotides are TGTGCCAGCAGCCCGACGGGGGCAGTAGCTAACTATGGCTACACCTTC.

The chain couples TRBV6-5 to TRBJ1-2; possible D gene TRBD1, 6 bases. With 6 bases removed from V and 6 bases from J, the gap between germline ends came to 14 bases. The germline V gene encodes CDR1 MNHEY and CDR2 SVGAGI. The CDR3 has 13 residues. CDR3 protein: CASRMGRGNGYTF. The CDR3 DNA sequence: TGTGCCAGCAGGATGGGGAGGGGGAATGGCTACACCTTC.

This clone was detected only once. The V and J genes are TRBV27 and TRBJ2-3; TRBD2 matches 11 bases. The germline CDR1 and CDR2 sequences are MNHEY and SMNVEV (reference sequence). The V gene end was trimmed by 5 bases and the J gene end by 3 bases; junction bases not matched to a gene: 13. The CDR3 covers 18 residues. CDR3 in amino acids: CASSPGSTSGGGTDTQYF. CDR3 coding DNA: TGTGCCAGCAGTCCAGGCTCCACTAGCGGGGGAGGTACAGATACGCAGTATTTT.

The genes are TRBV24-1 and TRBJ2-3; a possible D gene is TRBD1 (6 bases). V was clipped by 6 bases and J by 4 bases, with 16 bases between them. Germline V lookup: CDR1 KGHDR, CDR2 SFDVKD. This CDR3 comprises 15 residues. The CDR3 region has the DNA TGTGCCACCAGTCCTCGGGACACTATTCCAGATACGCAGTATTTT. This sequence encodes CATSPRDTIPDTQYF.